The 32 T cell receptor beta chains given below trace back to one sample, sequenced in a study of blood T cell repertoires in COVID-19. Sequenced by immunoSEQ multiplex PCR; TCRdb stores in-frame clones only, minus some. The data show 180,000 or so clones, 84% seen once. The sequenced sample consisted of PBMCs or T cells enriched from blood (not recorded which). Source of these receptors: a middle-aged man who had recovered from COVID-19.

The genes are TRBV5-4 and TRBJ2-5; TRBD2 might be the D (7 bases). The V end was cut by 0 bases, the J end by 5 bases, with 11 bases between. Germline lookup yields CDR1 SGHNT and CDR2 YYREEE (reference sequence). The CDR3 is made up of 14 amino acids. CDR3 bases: TGTGCCAGCAGCTTGGTCGGGGGGCTGGAGACCCAGTACTTC. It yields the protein CASSLVGGLETQYF.

The CDR3 region is CAWSLTGDGNQPQHF. The CDR3 DNA is TGTGCCTGGAGTTTGACAGGGGATGGCAATCAGCCCCAGCATTTT. The rearrangement links TRBV30 to TRBJ1-5, with 8 bases that match TRBD1. The CDR3 covers 15 residues. Trimming cost V 2 bases and J 2 bases; bases outside gene matches: 5. Looked up from germline, CDR1 is GTSNPN and CDR2 is SVGIG (reference sequence).

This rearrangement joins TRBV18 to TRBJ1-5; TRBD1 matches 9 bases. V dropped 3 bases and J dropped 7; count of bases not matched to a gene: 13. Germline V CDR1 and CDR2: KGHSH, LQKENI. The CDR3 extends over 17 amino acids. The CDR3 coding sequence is TGTGCCAGCTCACCCATACCGGGACAGGGCGAGTTCCAGCCCCAGCATTTT. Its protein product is CASSPIPGQGEFQPQHF.

The CDR3 protein is CASSQVRRRPEDSSYNSPLHF. In DNA, the CDR3 is TGTGCCAGCAGCCAAGTCCGCCGCCGTCCGGAGGACAGCTCCTATAATTCACCCCTCCACTTT. The chain has TRBV3-1 (or the pseudogene TRBV3-2) and TRBJ1-6; D is possibly TRBD1 (6 bases). The CDR3 runs 21 residues. V gave up 1 base and J gave up 0 bases, with 22 bases separating them. The germline gives CDR1 LGHDT, CDR2 YNNKEL (reference sequence).

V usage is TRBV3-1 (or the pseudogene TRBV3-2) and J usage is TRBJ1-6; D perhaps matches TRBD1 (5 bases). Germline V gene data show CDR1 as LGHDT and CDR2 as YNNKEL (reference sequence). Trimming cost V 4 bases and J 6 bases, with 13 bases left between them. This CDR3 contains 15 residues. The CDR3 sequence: CASSPPGRPNSPLHF. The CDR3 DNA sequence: TGTGCCAGCAGCCCCCCAGGGAGGCCTAATTCACCCCTCCACTTT.

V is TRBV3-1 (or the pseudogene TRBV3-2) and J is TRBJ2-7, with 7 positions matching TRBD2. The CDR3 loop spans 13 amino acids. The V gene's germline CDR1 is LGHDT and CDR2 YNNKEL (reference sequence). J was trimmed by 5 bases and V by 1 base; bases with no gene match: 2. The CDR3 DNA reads TGTGCCAGCAGCCAAGGACTAGCTCACGAGCAGTACTTC. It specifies CASSQGLAHEQYF.

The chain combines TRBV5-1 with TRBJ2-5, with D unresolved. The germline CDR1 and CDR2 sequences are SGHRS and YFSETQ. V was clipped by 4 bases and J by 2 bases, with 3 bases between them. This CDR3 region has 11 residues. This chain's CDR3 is CASSQQETQYF. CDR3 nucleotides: TGCGCCAGCAGCCAACAAGAGACCCAGTACTTC.

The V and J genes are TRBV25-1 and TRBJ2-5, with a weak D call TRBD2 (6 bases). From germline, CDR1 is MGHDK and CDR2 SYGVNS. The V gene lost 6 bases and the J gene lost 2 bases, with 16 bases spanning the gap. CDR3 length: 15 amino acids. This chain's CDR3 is CASSSPGLAQETQYF. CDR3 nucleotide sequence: TGTGCCAGCAGCTCCCCCGGGCTAGCGCAAGAGACCCAGTACTTC.

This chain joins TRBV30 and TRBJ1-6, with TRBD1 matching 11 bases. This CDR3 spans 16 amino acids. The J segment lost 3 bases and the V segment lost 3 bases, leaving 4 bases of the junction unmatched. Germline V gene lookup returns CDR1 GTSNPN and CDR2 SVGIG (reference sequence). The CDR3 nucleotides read TGTGCCTGGAGGGGGGACAGGGGGATCTATAATTCACCCCTCCACTTT. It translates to CAWRGDRGIYNSPLHF.

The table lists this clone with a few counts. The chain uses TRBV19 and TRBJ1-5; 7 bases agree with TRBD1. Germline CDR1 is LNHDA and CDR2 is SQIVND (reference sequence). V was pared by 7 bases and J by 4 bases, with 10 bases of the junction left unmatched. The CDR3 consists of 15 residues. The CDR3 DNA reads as TGTGCCAGTAAAAATAGGACAGGACGGAATCAGCCCCAGCATTTT. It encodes CASKNRTGRNQPQHF.

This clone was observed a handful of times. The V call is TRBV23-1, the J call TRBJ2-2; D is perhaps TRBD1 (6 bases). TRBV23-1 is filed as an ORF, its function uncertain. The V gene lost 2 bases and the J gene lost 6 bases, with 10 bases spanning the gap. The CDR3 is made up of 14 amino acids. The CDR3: CASSQPTGSGELFF. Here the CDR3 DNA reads TGCGCCAGCAGTCAACCTACAGGGTCCGGGGAGCTGTTTTTT.

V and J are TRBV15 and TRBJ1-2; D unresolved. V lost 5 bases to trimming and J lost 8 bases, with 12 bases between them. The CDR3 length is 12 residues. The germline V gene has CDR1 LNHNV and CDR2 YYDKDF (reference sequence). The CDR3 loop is CATSPSEGGYTF. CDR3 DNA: TGTGCCACCAGCCCAAGCGAGGGAGGCTACACCTTC.

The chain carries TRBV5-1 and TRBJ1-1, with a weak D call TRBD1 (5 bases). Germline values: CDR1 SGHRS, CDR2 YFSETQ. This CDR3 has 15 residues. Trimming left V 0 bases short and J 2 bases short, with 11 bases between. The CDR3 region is CASSLAGRTNTEAFF. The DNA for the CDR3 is TGCGCCAGCAGCTTGGCGGGCAGGACAAACACTGAAGCTTTCTTT.

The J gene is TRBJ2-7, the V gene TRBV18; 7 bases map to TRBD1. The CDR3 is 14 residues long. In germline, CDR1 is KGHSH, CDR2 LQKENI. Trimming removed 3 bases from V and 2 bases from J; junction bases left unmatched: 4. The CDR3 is CASSPRDSAYEQYF. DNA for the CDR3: TGTGCCAGCTCACCCCGGGACAGCGCCTACGAGCAGTACTTC.

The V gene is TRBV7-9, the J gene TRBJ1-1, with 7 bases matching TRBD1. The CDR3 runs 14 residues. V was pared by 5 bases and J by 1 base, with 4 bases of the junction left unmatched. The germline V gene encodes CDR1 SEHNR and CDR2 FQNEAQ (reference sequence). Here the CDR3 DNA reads TGTGCCAGCAGCAGGACAGGTGGGAACACTGAAGCTTTCTTT. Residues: CASSRTGGNTEAFF.

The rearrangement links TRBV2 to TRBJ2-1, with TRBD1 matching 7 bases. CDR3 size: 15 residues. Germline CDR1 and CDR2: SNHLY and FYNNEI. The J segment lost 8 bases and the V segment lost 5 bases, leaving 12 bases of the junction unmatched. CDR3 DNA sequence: TGTGCCAGCAGTTTTCGACAGGGAAAGGGCCATGAGCAGTTCTTC. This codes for CASSFRQGKGHEQFF.

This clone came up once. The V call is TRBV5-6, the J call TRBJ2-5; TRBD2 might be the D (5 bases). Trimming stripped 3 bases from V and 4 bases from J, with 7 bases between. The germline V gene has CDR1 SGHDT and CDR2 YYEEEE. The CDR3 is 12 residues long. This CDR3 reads CASSYGLETQYF. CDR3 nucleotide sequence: TGTGCCAGCAGCTACGGACTAGAGACCCAGTACTTC.

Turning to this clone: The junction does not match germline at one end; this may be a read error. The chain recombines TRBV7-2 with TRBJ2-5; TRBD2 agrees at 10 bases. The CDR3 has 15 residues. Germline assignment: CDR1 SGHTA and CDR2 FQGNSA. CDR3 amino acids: CASTLAGGLQETQYF. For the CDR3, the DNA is TGTGCCAGCACCTTAGCGGGGGGACTCCAAGAGACCCAGTACTTC.

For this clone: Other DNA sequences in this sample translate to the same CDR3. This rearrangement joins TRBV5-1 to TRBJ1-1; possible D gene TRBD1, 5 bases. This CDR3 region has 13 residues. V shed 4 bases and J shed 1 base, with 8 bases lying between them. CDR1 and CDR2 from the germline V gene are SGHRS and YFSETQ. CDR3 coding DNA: TGCGCCAGCAGCCCCGGACAGAACACTGAAGCTTTCTTT. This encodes CASSPGQNTEAFF.

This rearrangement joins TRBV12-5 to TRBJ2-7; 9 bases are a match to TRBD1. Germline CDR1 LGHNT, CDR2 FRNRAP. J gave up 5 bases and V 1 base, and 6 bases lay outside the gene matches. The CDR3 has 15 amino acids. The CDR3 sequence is CASGLDGWDRDEQYF. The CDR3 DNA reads TGTGCTAGTGGTTTGGATGGATGGGACAGGGACGAGCAGTACTTC.

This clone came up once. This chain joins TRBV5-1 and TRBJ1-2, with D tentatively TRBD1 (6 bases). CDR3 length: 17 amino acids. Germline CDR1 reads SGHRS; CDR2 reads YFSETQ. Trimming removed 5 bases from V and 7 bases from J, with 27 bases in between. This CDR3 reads CASSPGDLQGLRRGYTF. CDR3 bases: TGCGCCAGCAGTCCCGGGGACCTACAGGGTTTGAGGCGTGGCTACACCTTC.

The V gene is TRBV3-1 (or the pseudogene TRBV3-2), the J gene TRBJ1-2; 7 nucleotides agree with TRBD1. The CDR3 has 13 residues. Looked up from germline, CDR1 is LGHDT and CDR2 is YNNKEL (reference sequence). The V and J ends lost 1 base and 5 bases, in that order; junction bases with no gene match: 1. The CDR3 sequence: CASSQGTGYGYTF. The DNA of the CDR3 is TGTGCCAGCAGCCAAGGGACAGGATATGGCTACACCTTC.

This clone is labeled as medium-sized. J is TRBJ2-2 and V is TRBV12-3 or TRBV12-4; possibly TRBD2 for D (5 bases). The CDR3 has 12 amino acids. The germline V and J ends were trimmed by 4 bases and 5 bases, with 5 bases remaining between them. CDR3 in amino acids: CASSSGTGELFF. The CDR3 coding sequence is TGTGCCAGCAGTTCGGGGACCGGGGAGCTGTTTTTT.

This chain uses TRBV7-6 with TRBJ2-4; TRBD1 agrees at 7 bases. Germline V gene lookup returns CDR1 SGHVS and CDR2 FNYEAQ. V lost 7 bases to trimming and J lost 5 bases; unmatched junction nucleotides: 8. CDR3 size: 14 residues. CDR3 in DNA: TGTGCCAGCAACAGACAGGGCTTGGAAAACATTCAGTACTTC. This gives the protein CASNRQGLENIQYF.

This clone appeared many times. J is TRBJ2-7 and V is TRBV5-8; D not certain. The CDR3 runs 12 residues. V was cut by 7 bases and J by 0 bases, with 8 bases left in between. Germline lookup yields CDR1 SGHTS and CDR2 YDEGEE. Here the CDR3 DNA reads TGTGCCAGCGCCATACTCTCCTACGAGCAGTACTTC. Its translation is CASAILSYEQYF. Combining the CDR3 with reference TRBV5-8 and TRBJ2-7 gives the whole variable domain EAGVTQSPTHLIKTRGQQATLRCSPISGHTSVYWYQQALGLGLQFLLWYDEGEERNRGNFPPRFSGRQFPNYSSELNVNALELEDSALYLCASAILSYEQYFGPGTRLTVT.

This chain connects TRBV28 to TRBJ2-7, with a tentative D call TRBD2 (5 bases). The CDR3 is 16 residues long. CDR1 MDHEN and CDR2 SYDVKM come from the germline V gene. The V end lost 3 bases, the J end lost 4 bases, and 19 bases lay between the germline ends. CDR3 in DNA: TGTGCCAGCAGTTTTCTTGAGGGAAGTCACACGTACGAGCAGTACTTC. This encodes CASSFLEGSHTYEQYF.

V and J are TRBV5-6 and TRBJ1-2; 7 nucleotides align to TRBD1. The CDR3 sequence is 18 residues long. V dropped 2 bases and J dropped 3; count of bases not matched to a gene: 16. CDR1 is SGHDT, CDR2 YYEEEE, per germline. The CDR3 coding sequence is TGTGCCAGCAGCTTCGACGACAGGGATGGTCGGTTCGACTATGGCTACACCTTC. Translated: CASSFDDRDGRFDYGYTF.

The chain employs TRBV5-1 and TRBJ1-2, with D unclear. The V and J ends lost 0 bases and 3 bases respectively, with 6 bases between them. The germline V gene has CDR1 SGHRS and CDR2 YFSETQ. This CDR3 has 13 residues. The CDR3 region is CASSLASDYGYTF. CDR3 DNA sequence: TGCGCCAGCAGCTTGGCGTCAGACTATGGCTACACCTTC.

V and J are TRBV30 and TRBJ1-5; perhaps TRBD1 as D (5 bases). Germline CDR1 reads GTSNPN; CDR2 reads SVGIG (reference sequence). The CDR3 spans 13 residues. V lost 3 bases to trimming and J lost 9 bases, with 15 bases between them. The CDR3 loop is CAWSPTNQGPQHF. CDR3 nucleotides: TGTGCCTGGAGCCCAACTAATCAGGGGCCCCAGCATTTT.

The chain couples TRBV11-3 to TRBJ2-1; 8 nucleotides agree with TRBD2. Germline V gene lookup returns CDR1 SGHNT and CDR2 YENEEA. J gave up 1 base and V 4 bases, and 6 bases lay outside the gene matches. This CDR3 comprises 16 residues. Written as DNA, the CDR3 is TGTGCCAGCAGCTCCCGGGGGGGCGAGTCCTACAATGAGCAGTTCTTC. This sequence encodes CASSSRGGESYNEQFF.

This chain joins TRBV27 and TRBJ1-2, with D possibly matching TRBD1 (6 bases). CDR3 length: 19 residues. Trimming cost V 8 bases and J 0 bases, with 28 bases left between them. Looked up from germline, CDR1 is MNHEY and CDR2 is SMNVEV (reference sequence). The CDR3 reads CASCSSNRPWGQTNYGYTF. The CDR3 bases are TGTGCCAGCTGTTCCAGCAATCGTCCTTGGGGGCAGACTAACTATGGCTACACCTTC.

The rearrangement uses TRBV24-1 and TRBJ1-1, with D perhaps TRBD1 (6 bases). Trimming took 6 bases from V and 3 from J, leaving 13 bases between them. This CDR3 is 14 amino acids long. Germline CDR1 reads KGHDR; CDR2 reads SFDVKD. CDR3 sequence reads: CATSKGQQHTEAFF. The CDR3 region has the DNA TGTGCCACCAGTAAAGGACAGCAGCACACTGAAGCTTTCTTT.